These 23 T cell receptor beta chains share one sample of origin, sequenced in a study of shared clonotypes between healthy human individuals. Produced via immunoSEQ multiplex PCR; TCRdb's table is partial and in-frame only. The sample has around 500,000 clones; about 79% are singletons. The sequenced material came from PBMCs. The receptors originated from a woman aged 35 to 49 in good health. Some clones in this sample may be carry-over from other donors' samples.

This rearrangement joins TRBV4-2 to TRBJ2-7; perhaps TRBD2 as D (5 bases). The length of the CDR3 is 13 residues. Germline loops: CDR1 LGHNA, CDR2 YNFKEQ. V was shortened by 1 base and J by 2 bases, with 6 bases between the two germline ends. CDR3 sequence reads: CASSQAGTYEQYF. For the CDR3, the DNA is TGTGCCAGCAGCCAAGCGGGGACCTACGAGCAGTACTTC.

The chain recombines TRBV7-3 with TRBJ1-3; TRBD1 might be the D (5 bases). Germline assignment: CDR1 SGHTA and CDR2 FQGTGA. The CDR3 has 15 amino acids. Trimming removed 0 bases from V and 0 bases from J, with 6 bases in between. CDR3 in DNA: TGTGCCAGCAGCTTAACGGGGGGCTCTGGAAACACCATATATTTT. It specifies CASSLTGGSGNTIYF.

The chain carries TRBV2 and TRBJ1-2; the D is unclear. The V end was cut by 8 bases, the J end by 0 bases, with 16 bases between. The CDR3 spans 15 residues. Germline V gene lookup returns CDR1 SNHLY and CDR2 FYNNEI. CDR3 in amino acids: CASSTLRLSNYGYTF. The CDR3, as DNA: TGTGCCAGCTCGACGTTGAGGTTATCTAACTATGGCTACACCTTC.

The chain carries TRBV28 and TRBJ2-3; 7 positions agree with TRBD2. J gave up 2 bases and V 2 bases, and 7 bases lay outside the gene matches. The CDR3 is made up of 16 amino acids. CDR1 MDHEN and CDR2 SYDVKM come from the germline V gene. This CDR3 reads CASSLMAGAPTDTQYF. DNA of the CDR3: TGTGCCAGCAGTTTAATGGCGGGAGCCCCCACAGATACGCAGTATTTT.

The J gene is TRBJ2-5, the V gene TRBV28, with a tentative D call TRBD1 (6 bases). Trimming removed 5 bases from V and 1 base from J, with 14 bases in between. The length of the CDR3 is 15 residues. Germline-derived CDR1 and CDR2 are MDHEN and SYDVKM. The CDR3 reads CASSRIWTAQETQYF. The CDR3, as DNA: TGTGCCAGCAGTAGGATATGGACAGCCCAAGAGACCCAGTACTTC.

The rearrangement links TRBV19 to TRBJ2-1; D is possibly TRBD1 or TRBD2 (7 bases each). Trimming pared 7 bases from V and 2 bases from J, leaving 15 bases between. The CDR3 sequence is 15 residues long. CDR1 is LNHDA, CDR2 SQIVND, per germline (reference sequence). In DNA form, the CDR3 reads TGTGCCAGTAAGCGGGGCAGGGGGACCTACAATGAGCAGTTCTTC. Translation: CASKRGRGTYNEQFF.

The J gene is TRBJ2-1, the V gene TRBV7-9, with 9 bases fitting TRBD2. V lost 0 bases, J lost 9 bases, and 12 bases stayed unmatched. Germline lookup yields CDR1 SEHNR and CDR2 FQNEAQ (reference sequence). CDR3 length: 17 residues. CDR3 sequence: CASSLARGSGRRVEQFF. DNA of the CDR3: TGTGCCAGCAGCTTAGCGCGTGGTAGCGGGAGACGGGTTGAGCAGTTCTTC.

This clone was recorded many times. CDR3 sequence (DNA): TGTTCTTCAGCGGGAGCAAACAATGAGCAGTTCTTC. Translating gives CSSAGANNEQFF. The chain recombines TRBV10-3 with TRBJ2-1; TRBD2 agrees at 8 bases. The CDR3 loop spans 12 amino acids. Per germline, CDR1 ENHRY and CDR2 SYGVKD.

This clone has more than one count but fewer than ten. This chain joins TRBV2 and TRBJ2-1; 8 bases are shared with TRBD2. V trimming: 4 bases; J trimming: 7 bases; junction bases outside the gene matches: 9. CDR3 length: 15 residues. Germline assignment: CDR1 SNHLY and CDR2 FYNNEI. The CDR3 region is CASSGLGTSRNEQFF. CDR3 sequence (DNA): TGTGCCAGCAGTGGACTCGGGACTAGTCGGAATGAGCAGTTCTTC.

Of note for this clone: A read error may be the cause here, since a much bigger clone is one base away. The chain employs TRBV28 and TRBJ2-5, with D possibly matching TRBD1 (5 bases). This CDR3 is 14 amino acids long. The germline V and J ends were trimmed by 7 bases and 2 bases, with 14 bases remaining between them. Germline CDR1 reads MDHEN; CDR2 reads SYDVKM. CDR3 DNA sequence: TGTGCCAGCAATCCTCCGACAGCTCAAGAGACCCAGTACTTC. It specifies CASNPPTAQETQYF.

This sequence joins TRBV27 and TRBJ2-1, with D tentatively TRBD2 (7 bases). Per the germline V gene, CDR1 is MNHEY and CDR2 is SMNVEV (reference sequence). The V and J ends lost 6 bases and 1 base respectively, with 16 bases between them. The CDR3 loop spans 16 amino acids. The CDR3 sequence: CASRRLGGDSYNEQFF. CDR3 DNA: TGTGCCAGCAGACGGTTAGGGGGGGATTCCTACAATGAGCAGTTCTTC.

In its sample, this clone was seen a few times. Different DNA sequences within this sample yield the same CDR3. The rearrangement uses TRBV9 and TRBJ2-2; weak D call: TRBD1 (6 bases). This CDR3 has 14 residues. Germline V gives CDR1 SGDLS, CDR2 YYNGEE. V lost 4 bases and J lost 4, with 11 bases in between. The chain's CDR3 is CASSPRTVTGELFF. As DNA, the CDR3 is TGTGCCAGCAGCCCCCGGACAGTCACCGGGGAGCTGTTTTTT.

The rearrangement uses TRBV6-5 and TRBJ1-5; TRBD1 agrees at 8 bases. The germline CDR1 and CDR2 sequences are MNHEY and SVGAGI. Trimming removed 2 bases from V and 5 bases from J; junction bases left unmatched: 5. The CDR3 length is 15 residues. In nucleotides, the CDR3 is TGTGCCAGCAGTTACGGAACAGGGGGGCATCAGCCCCAGCATTTT. Translation gives CASSYGTGGHQPQHF.

The chain uses TRBV5-1 and TRBJ2-1; 9 bases are shared with TRBD2. The CDR3 is 16 amino acids. J gave up 2 bases and V 0 bases, and 3 bases lay outside the gene matches. Germline V gene sequence: CDR1 SGHRS, CDR2 YFSETQ. CDR3 residues: CASSLVAGAAYNEQFF. The DNA of the CDR3 is TGCGCCAGCAGCTTGGTAGCGGGAGCCGCCTACAATGAGCAGTTCTTC.

This clone was recorded a few times. The rearrangement links TRBV27 to TRBJ2-3; D call uncertain. V lost 6 bases, J lost 4 bases, and 11 bases lay in between. The CDR3 is made up of 13 amino acids. Germline V lookup: CDR1 MNHEY, CDR2 SMNVEV (reference sequence). CDR3 DNA: TGTGCCAGCAGCTCTGGGTGGGCAGATACGCAGTATTTT. This sequence encodes CASSSGWADTQYF.

The V gene is TRBV28, the J gene TRBJ2-1; possible D gene TRBD2, 6 bases. The CDR3 is 16 amino acids. Trimming shortened V by 5 bases and J by 4 bases, and 18 bases separated the two germline ends. The germline gives CDR1 MDHEN, CDR2 SYDVKM. CDR3 loop: CASSRAREDLYNEQFF. CDR3 sequence (DNA): TGTGCCAGCAGTCGAGCGAGGGAGGACCTTTACAATGAGCAGTTCTTC.

This clone appeared a few times. This rearrangement joins TRBV4-2 to TRBJ2-1; no clear D gene. The CDR3 is 17 residues long. V gave up 0 bases and J gave up 0 bases, with 12 bases separating them. Germline V CDR1 and CDR2: LGHNA, YNFKEQ. The CDR3 region has the DNA TGTGCCAGCAGCCAAGATTCTAGGACCCGCTCCTACAATGAGCAGTTCTTC. It yields the protein CASSQDSRTRSYNEQFF.

The CDR3 region is CASSLELDNYGYTF. As DNA, the CDR3 is TGTGCCAGCAGCTTAGAGCTGGATAACTATGGCTACACCTTC. V and J are TRBV7-9 and TRBJ1-2; D remains ambiguous. The CDR3 is 14 residues long. V was trimmed by 1 base and J by 1 base, leaving 7 bases between them. Per germline, CDR1 SEHNR and CDR2 FQNEAQ (reference sequence).

The gene calls are TRBV5-6 and TRBJ2-5; D might be TRBD2 (6 bases). V shed 4 bases and J shed 0 bases, with 16 bases lying between them. This CDR3 region has 16 residues. Germline CDR1 is SGHDT and CDR2 is YYEEEE. This CDR3 is CASSAGRKRYQETQYF. CDR3 in DNA: TGTGCCAGCAGCGCGGGGAGGAAGAGGTACCAAGAGACCCAGTACTTC.

Turning to this clone: Given a much more abundant clone one base away, this may be a read error. This sample includes further DNA sequences coding for the same CDR3. The V call is TRBV5-4, the J call TRBJ1-1, with a tentative D call TRBD1 (6 bases). There are 13 residues in the CDR3. Looked up from germline, CDR1 is SGHNT and CDR2 is YYREEE (reference sequence). V lost 4 bases, J lost 12 bases, and 19 bases lay in between. The CDR3 region has the DNA TGTGCCAGCAGCCCCCGGGGGCAGGGCTGGTCTTTCTTT. Its translation is CASSPRGQGWSFF. Variable domain in full (rest from reference TRBV5-4 and TRBJ1-1): ETGVTQSPTHLIKTRGQQVTLRCSSQSGHNTVSWYQQALGQGPQFIFQYYREEENGRGNFPPRFSGLQFPNYSSELNVNALELDDSALYLCASSPRGQGWSFFGQGTRLTVV.

The chain joins TRBV18 to TRBJ2-7, with a possible D match to TRBD2 (6 bases). The CDR3 length is 15 residues. The germline V gene has CDR1 KGHSH and CDR2 LQKENI. The V end lost 3 bases, the J end lost 3 bases, and 15 bases lay between the germline ends. The CDR3 reads CASSPGTFPNYEQYF. CDR3 sequence (DNA): TGTGCCAGCTCACCCGGGACTTTTCCGAACTACGAGCAGTACTTC.

J is TRBJ2-1 and V is TRBV5-6, with a possible D match to TRBD1 (6 bases). The CDR3 spans 17 residues. V lost 6 bases to trimming and J lost 7 bases, with 26 bases between them. The germline gives CDR1 SGHDT, CDR2 YYEEEE. CDR3 in amino acids: CASTKQTGTPSGNEQFF. The CDR3 region has the DNA TGTGCCAGCACCAAACAAACCGGGACACCCTCAGGGAATGAGCAGTTCTTC.

On this clone: A much larger clone differs by one base, so this may be a read error. The chain carries TRBV29-1 and TRBJ2-5, with 7 bases matching TRBD2. The CDR3 has 12 residues. V lost 4 bases, J lost 6 bases, and 5 bases stayed unmatched. Germline V gene lookup returns CDR1 SQVTM and CDR2 ANQGSEA. CDR3 protein: CSVGEGGKTQYF. For the CDR3, the DNA is TGCAGCGTTGGGGAGGGTGGGAAGACCCAGTACTTC.